The present TCR beta chain was sequenced within a study of long-term antiretroviral therapy in people with HIV. Background on the study: About a decade before 2015, the earliest samples were taken when ART was typically delayed.

In the case of this clone: No antigen is known for it.

Study-wide results and caveats: Control repertoires displayed wider CDR3 length ranges than the HIV repertoires. With ART, diversity went up but was still lower than in transplant donor controls. Clones that had undergone expansion before ART dominated the repertoire at all time points.

Germline V gives CDR1 LNHDA, CDR2 SQIVND (reference sequence). V was cut by 2 bases and J by 7 bases, with 11 bases left in between. This CDR3 region has 13 residues. With survey level as its setting, the immunoSEQ assay was v3.0. Clones were read by immunoSEQ multiplex PCR, and TCRdb kept only the in-frame ones, dropping some. The sample yields roughly 35,000 clones, 70% to 90% seen once. This specimen consisted of unsorted PBMCs, obtained roughly 3.3 years after starting antiretroviral therapy. The sequence came from a man between 18 and 29 years old with HIV. This chain uses TRBV19 with TRBJ1-1, with unresolved D. The CDR3 coding sequence is TGTGCCAGTAGTATAAGTGGCGGTTTTGAAGCTTTCTTT. The encoded protein is CASSISGGFEAFF.